The next 29 T cell receptor beta chains were all read from a single sample in a study of regulatory T cells in long-lasting Graves disease. Time point defined: newly diagnosed GD, antithyroid drugs for less than 3 months. There was RNA extracted from PBMCs, and the TCR library was made from it. With iRepertoire HTBI primers and Arm-PCR of CDR3 regions, TCR beta libraries were built. Each CDR3 protein is one row after TCRdb ran MiXCR on the multiplex PCR reads. Here the sample spans 350,000 to 500,000 distinct CDR3 sequences, 16% being singletons. The data also belong to a second study, concerning T cells in Graves' hyperthyroidism and ophthalmopathy.

Sample: peripheral blood mononuclear cells (PBMCs), taken at new diagnosis, from a patient treated with antithyroid drugs. Source of these receptors: a woman aged 30 to 39 with Graves disease.

This clonotype was recorded a few times. The chain links TRBV29-1 to TRBJ1-1; the D is unclear. V was shortened by 5 bases and J by 1 base, with 8 bases between the two germline ends. Germline CDR1 is SQVTM and CDR2 is ANQGSEA. The CDR3 has 12 residues. The CDR3 bases are TGCAGCGTTCTGACGGGGAACACTGAAGCTTTCTTT. It codes for CSVLTGNTEAFF.

A note on this clonotype: This clone may be a read error of a much larger clone one base away. The V and J genes are TRBV15 and TRBJ2-1; TRBD2 agrees at 9 bases. Germline V gene data show CDR1 as LNHNV and CDR2 as YYDKDF (reference sequence). This CDR3 region has 19 residues. The CDR3 region is CATSAHLLAGLSSYNEQSF. The CDR3 nucleotides read TGTGCCACCAGCGCCCACCTGCTAGCGGGGTTGAGCTCCTACAATGAGCAGTCCTTC.

This clonotype was observed at least ten times. The rearrangement links TRBV27 to TRBJ1-1, with D tentatively TRBD1 (5 bases). Germline CDR1 reads MNHEY; CDR2 reads SMNVEV (reference sequence). Trimming stripped 3 bases from V and 3 bases from J, with 8 bases between. The CDR3 consists of 13 residues. The CDR3 DNA reads as TGTGCCAGCAGTTTGGTCAGGGACACTGAAGCTTTCTTT. Amino acid sequence: CASSLVRDTEAFF.

The J gene is TRBJ1-2, the V gene TRBV19; TRBD1 matches 10 bases. Per germline, CDR1 LNHDA and CDR2 SQIVND (reference sequence). The V and J ends lost 5 bases and 7 bases, in that order; junction bases with no gene match: 13. The CDR3 is 16 residues long. The CDR3 DNA is TGTGCCAGTAGTTCTGTTACAGGGACAGGGGCATTTGGCTACACCTTC. Encoded protein: CASSSVTGTGAFGYTF.

This clonotype was seen ten or more times. Possible read error: a much larger clone is one base away. The J gene is TRBJ2-7, the V gene TRBV27; D ambiguous. V was trimmed by 6 bases and J by 0 bases, leaving 3 bases between them. The germline CDR1 and CDR2 sequences are MNHEY and SMNVEV (reference sequence). This CDR3 spans 11 amino acids. CDR3: CASSASYEQYF. CDR3 bases: TGTGCCAGCAGCGCCTCCTACGAGCAGTACTTC.

As concerns this clonotype: One junction end does not reproduce the germline sequence, and a read error may be involved. The chain uses TRBV5-8 and TRBJ2-5; D unclear. This CDR3 is 13 amino acids long. The V gene's germline CDR1 is SGHTS and CDR2 YDEGEE. The CDR3 here is CASSSYNQEAQYF. CDR3 DNA: TGTGCCAGCAGCTCATACAACCAAGAGGCCCAGTACTTC.

This clonotype turned up a few times. This could be a read error, since a much larger clone is one nucleotide away. V usage is TRBV2 and J usage is TRBJ2-7, with D tentatively TRBD1 or TRBD2 (5 bases each). Trimming stripped 2 bases from V and 0 bases from J, with 14 bases between. Germline V gene data show CDR1 as SNHLY and CDR2 as FYNNEI. There are 16 residues in the CDR3. In DNA, the CDR3 is TGTGCCAGCAGTGAATGGGGCGGGCGGAGCTCCTACGAGCAGTACTTC. Translated, it gives CASSEWGGRSSYEQYF. Combining the CDR3 with reference TRBV2 and TRBJ2-7 gives the whole variable domain EPEVTQTPSHQVTQMGQEVILRCVPISNHLYFYWYRQILGQKVEFLVSFYNNEISEKSEIFDDQFSVERPDGSNFTLKIRSTKLEDSAMYFCASSEWGGRSSYEQYFGPGTRLTVT.

Notes on this clonotype: A far larger clone lies a single base away; this is likely a read error. The chain is built from TRBV7-3 and TRBJ1-1; D is undetermined. The ends were cut back, 11 bases at V and 6 bases at J, with 19 bases in the middle. Germline assignment: CDR1 SGHTA and CDR2 FQGTGA. The length of the CDR3 is 13 residues. The CDR3 DNA sequence: TGTGCCTGGAGACCCCATGTGGGCCCTGAAGCTTTCTTT. As protein: CAWRPHVGPEAFF.

To note about this clonotype: This may come from a read error, since a much larger clone is one base off. The CDR3 carries no conserved terminal phenylalanine or tryptophan, so it likely arises from a read error. The chain has TRBV9 and TRBJ2-7, with D tentatively TRBD1 (6 bases). Germline CDR1 SGDLS, CDR2 YYNGEE. This CDR3 contains 14 residues. Trimming removed 2 bases from V and 1 base from J, with 10 bases in between. CDR3 nucleotide sequence: TGTGCCAGCAGCGTCGGGACACTTTCCTACGAGCAGTACTCC. Amino acids: CASSVGTLSYEQYS.

This clonotype was seen many times. CDR3 sequence (DNA): TGTGCCATCAGTGGACGGCCGGCACAAACCGAGTCTTGGGACGGAAGAAACAATGAGCAGTTCTTC. Its translation is CAISGRPAQTESWDGRNNEQFF. The chain links TRBV10-3 to TRBJ2-1; either TRBD1 or TRBD2 may fit D (5 bases each). The CDR3 consists of 22 residues. CDR1 and CDR2 (germline): ENHRY, SYGVKD. V dropped 4 bases and J dropped 5 bases, with 36 bases sitting between them.

This clonotype occurred a few times. The chain combines TRBV5-1 with TRBJ2-2, with a weak D call TRBD2 (5 bases). Germline-derived CDR1 and CDR2 are SGHRS and YFSETQ. V lost 2 bases and J 0 bases, leaving 14 bases between the germline ends. CDR3 length equals 17 residues. The DNA for the CDR3 is TGCGCCAGCAGCTTTCTATATGAGGGAGCGAACACCGGGGAGCTGTTTTTT. Translating it yields CASSFLYEGANTGELFF.

The chain employs TRBV20-1 and TRBJ2-7; D not certain. Germline CDR1 DFQATT, CDR2 SNEGSKA (reference sequence). The CDR3 is 14 amino acids. Trimming cost V 6 bases and J 3 bases, with 18 bases left between them. The CDR3 nucleotides read TGCAGTGCACCGGCCCCCAGGACCCTCTACGAGCAGTACTTC. Amino acid sequence: CSAPAPRTLYEQYF.

The chain has TRBV29-1 and TRBJ2-1; 7 bases fit TRBD1. The CDR3 extends over 14 amino acids. The V segment lost 1 base and the J segment 11 bases; nucleotides outside the gene matches: 11. CDR1 and CDR2 from the germline V gene are SQVTM and ANQGSEA. The chain's CDR3 is CSVEGGQEAIKQFF. DNA of the CDR3: TGCAGCGTTGAAGGCGGACAGGAGGCTATTAAGCAGTTCTTC.

This chain uses TRBV2 with TRBJ1-1; D remains ambiguous. The V end was cut by 7 bases, the J end by 4 bases, with 16 bases between. The CDR3 sequence is 14 residues long. CDR1 is SNHLY, CDR2 FYNNEI, per germline. The CDR3 sequence: CASMPWVGSTEAFF. DNA of the CDR3: TGTGCCAGCATGCCCTGGGTAGGGTCCACTGAAGCTTTCTTT.

This clonotype occurred many times. This chain uses TRBV3-1 with TRBJ2-7; TRBD1 aligns across 9 bases. CDR1 and CDR2 from the germline V gene are LGHDT and YNNKEL (reference sequence). Germline trimming cut 5 bases from V and 6 bases from J; bases unmatched to any gene: 2. The CDR3 extends over 12 amino acids. CDR3 protein: CASSKTGGEQYF. The DNA for the CDR3 is TGTGCCAGCAGCAAGACAGGGGGCGAGCAGTACTTC.

The V gene is TRBV7-9, the J gene TRBJ1-3; 9 nucleotides match TRBD1. The CDR3 is 19 residues long. Unmatched junction bases numbered 14, after V lost 5 bases and J lost 0 bases. CDR1 SEHNR and CDR2 FQNEAQ come from the germline V gene (reference sequence). The CDR3, as DNA: TGTGCCAGCAGCGGTCCGGGACAGGGTTCCCCTTTCTCTGGAAACACCATATATTTT. This gives the protein CASSGPGQGSPFSGNTIYF. Supplemented by reference TRBV7-9 and TRBJ1-3, the full variable domain reads DTGVSQNPRHKITKRGQNVTFRCDPISEHNRLYWYRQTLGQGPEFLTYFQNEAQLEKSRLLSDRFSAERPKGSFSTLEIQRTEQGDSAMYLCASSGPGQGSPFSGNTIYFGEGSWLTVV.

This clonotype has just a few counts. The chain uses TRBV28 and TRBJ1-6; 9 bases are a match to TRBD1. Germline trimming cut 6 bases from V and 8 bases from J; bases unmatched to any gene: 5. Germline V gives CDR1 MDHEN, CDR2 SYDVKM. The CDR3 loop spans 14 amino acids. The CDR3 here is CASSSGQGDSPLHF. The CDR3 nucleotides read TGTGCCAGCAGCTCGGGACAGGGAGATTCACCCCTCCACTTT.

The table lists this clonotype with many counts. This rearrangement joins TRBV20-1 to TRBJ2-7; no definite D call. The CDR3 is 11 amino acids. V shed 2 bases and J shed 3 bases, with 5 bases lying between them. Looked up from germline, CDR1 is DFQATT and CDR2 is SNEGSKA (reference sequence). The CDR3 loop is CSARMSYEQYF. As DNA, the CDR3 is TGCAGTGCTAGAATGAGCTACGAGCAGTACTTC.

The V and J genes are TRBV7-9 and TRBJ1-4; D may be TRBD1 (5 bases). The V end was cut by 0 bases, the J end by 11 bases, with 16 bases between. The germline V gene has CDR1 SEHNR and CDR2 FQNEAQ (reference sequence). The CDR3 totals 15 residues. The CDR3 DNA follows: TGTGCCAGCAGCTTAGCCTGGGACTCTGAGAGGAAACTGTTTTTT. Its translation: CASSLAWDSERKLFF.

Many counts were recorded for this clonotype. The genes are TRBV15 and TRBJ1-2, with 8 positions matching TRBD1. CDR1 is LNHNV and CDR2 is YYDKDF in the germline V gene (reference sequence). The trim removed 2 bases at V and 4 bases at J, leaving 9 bases unmatched. This CDR3 has 16 residues. CDR3 coding DNA: TGTGCCACCAGCAGATGGGGACAGGACAAGCTCTATGGCTACACCTTC. It specifies CATSRWGQDKLYGYTF.

This clonotype was observed at least ten times. V usage is TRBV2 and J usage is TRBJ2-2; D perhaps matches TRBD1 (6 bases). Germline CDR1 and CDR2: SNHLY and FYNNEI. Trimming took 7 bases from V and 2 from J, leaving 11 bases between them. CDR3 length: 14 amino acids. CDR3 region: CASMRDTNTGELFF. CDR3 coding DNA: TGTGCCAGCATGAGGGACACAAACACCGGGGAGCTGTTTTTT.

This clonotype occurred many times. The chain couples TRBV7-3 to TRBJ2-1; D is possibly TRBD1 (5 bases). Germline values: CDR1 SGHTA, CDR2 FQGTGA. CDR3 length: 15 residues. V lost 5 bases to trimming and J lost 2 bases, with 13 bases between them. The CDR3 reads CASSPGSPAYNEQFF. Written as DNA, the CDR3 is TGTGCCAGCAGCCCAGGGTCCCCTGCCTACAATGAGCAGTTCTTC.

This clonotype was detected many times. The rearrangement uses TRBV6-1 and TRBJ2-1; D is unclear. The CDR3 sequence is 13 residues long. CDR1 and CDR2 from the germline V gene are MNHNS and SASEGT. V was clipped by 1 base and J by 2 bases, with 3 bases between them. The CDR3 spells CASSEVTYNEQFF. DNA for the CDR3: TGTGCCAGCAGTGAAGTCACCTACAATGAGCAGTTCTTC.

This clonotype was observed at least ten times. The CDR3 here is CATSREGTAFNEKLFF. CDR3 DNA: TGTGCCACCAGCAGAGAGGGGACAGCGTTTAATGAAAAACTGTTTTTT. The chain joins TRBV15 to TRBJ1-4; 7 bases line up with TRBD1. The CDR3 has 16 amino acids. The V gene's germline CDR1 is LNHNV and CDR2 YYDKDF (reference sequence). Unmatched junction bases numbered 5, after V lost 0 bases and J lost 4 bases.

This clonotype has only a few counts. This chain links TRBV14 with TRBJ1-3, with D uncertain. The V gene lost 0 bases and the J gene lost 2 bases, with 17 bases spanning the gap. Germline lookup yields CDR1 SGHDN and CDR2 FVKESK. The CDR3 contains 18 residues. The CDR3 here is CASSQDPYDINPGNTIYF. The CDR3 DNA reads as TGTGCCAGCAGCCAAGACCCCTATGACATCAACCCTGGAAACACCATATATTTT.

Ten or more counts support this clonotype. The V and J genes are TRBV2 and TRBJ1-4, with 12 bases fitting TRBD1. CDR3 size: 19 residues. Germline-derived CDR1 and CDR2 are SNHLY and FYNNEI. V shed 7 bases and J 6 bases; nucleotides not matched to a gene: 18. The CDR3 spells CASNILLGQGAAVDEKLFF. CDR3 nucleotides: TGTGCCAGCAACATCCTTTTGGGACAGGGGGCGGCCGTGGATGAAAAACTGTTTTTT.

This clonotype was observed at least ten times. This chain uses TRBV28 with TRBJ2-1, with TRBD2 matching 10 bases. Germline V gene lookup returns CDR1 MDHEN and CDR2 SYDVKM. The CDR3 has 14 residues. Trimming cost V 7 bases and J 8 bases; bases outside gene matches: 8. CDR3 in DNA: TGTGCCAGCAAGCGGGAGGGCATTGGGGATGAGCAGTTCTTC. Its protein product is CASKREGIGDEQFF. Using reference TRBV28 and TRBJ2-1 for the parts outside the CDR3, the full variable domain is DVKVTQSSRYLVKRTGEKVFLECVQDMDHENMFWYRQDPGLGLRLIYFSYDVKMKEKGDIPEGYSVSREKKERFSLILESASTNQTSMYLCASKREGIGDEQFFGPGTRLTVL.

This clonotype was seen repeatedly, ten times or more. The chain uses TRBV6-2 or TRBV6-3 and TRBJ2-1; either TRBD1 or TRBD2 may fit D (5 bases each). This CDR3 is built from 14 residues. Germline CDR1 MNHEY, CDR2 SVGEGT. V dropped 0 bases and J dropped 9 bases, with 12 bases sitting between them. CDR3 residues: CASSYSRGMGEQFF. CDR3 DNA: TGTGCCAGCAGTTACTCGAGGGGAATGGGTGAGCAGTTCTTC.

This clonotype was seen a few times. The chain joins TRBV6-4 to TRBJ1-1; the D gene is possibly TRBD1 (6 bases). Trimming pared 0 bases from V and 10 bases from J, leaving 9 bases between. Germline V gene lookup returns CDR1 MRHNA and CDR2 SNTAGT. The CDR3 spans 12 residues. The CDR3 region has the DNA TGTGCCAGCAGTGACTCGTGGGGGCGAGCTTTCTTT. Translating gives CASSDSWGRAFF.